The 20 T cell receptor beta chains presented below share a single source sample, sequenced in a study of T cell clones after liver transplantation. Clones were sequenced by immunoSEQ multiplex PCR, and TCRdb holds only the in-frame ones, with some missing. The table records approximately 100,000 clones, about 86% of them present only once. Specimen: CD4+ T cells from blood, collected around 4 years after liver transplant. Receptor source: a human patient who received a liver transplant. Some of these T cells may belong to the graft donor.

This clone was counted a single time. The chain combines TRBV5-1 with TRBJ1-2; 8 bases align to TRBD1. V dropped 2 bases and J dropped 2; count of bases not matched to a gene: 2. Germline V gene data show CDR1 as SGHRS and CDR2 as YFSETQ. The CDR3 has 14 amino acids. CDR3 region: CASSFTGGNYGYTF. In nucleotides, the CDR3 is TGCGCCAGCAGCTTCACAGGGGGAAACTATGGCTACACCTTC.

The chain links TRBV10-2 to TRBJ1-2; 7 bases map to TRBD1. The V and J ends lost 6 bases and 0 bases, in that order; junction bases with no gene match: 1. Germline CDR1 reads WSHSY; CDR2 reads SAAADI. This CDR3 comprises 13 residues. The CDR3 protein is CASRGQANYGYTF. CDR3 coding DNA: TGCGCCAGCAGAGGACAGGCTAACTATGGCTACACCTTC.

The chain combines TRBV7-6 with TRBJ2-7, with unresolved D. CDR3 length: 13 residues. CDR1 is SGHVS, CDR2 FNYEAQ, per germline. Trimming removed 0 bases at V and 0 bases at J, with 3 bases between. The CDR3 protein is CASSLAGSYEQYF. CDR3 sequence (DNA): TGTGCCAGCAGCTTAGCTGGCTCCTACGAGCAGTACTTC.

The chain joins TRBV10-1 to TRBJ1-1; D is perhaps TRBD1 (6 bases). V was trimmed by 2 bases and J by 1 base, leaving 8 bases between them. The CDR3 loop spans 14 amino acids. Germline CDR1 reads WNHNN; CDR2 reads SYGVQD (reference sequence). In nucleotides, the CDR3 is TGCGCCAGCAGTGAGGGGGGCCGGAACACTGAAGCTTTCTTT. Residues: CASSEGGRNTEAFF.

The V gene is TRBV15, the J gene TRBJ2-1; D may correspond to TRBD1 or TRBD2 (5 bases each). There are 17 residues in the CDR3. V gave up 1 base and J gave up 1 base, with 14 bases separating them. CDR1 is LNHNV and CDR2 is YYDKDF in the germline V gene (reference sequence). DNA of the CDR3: TGTGCCACCAGCAGAGTCTCCGGGACGGCATCCTACAATGAGCAGTTCTTC. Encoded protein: CATSRVSGTASYNEQFF.

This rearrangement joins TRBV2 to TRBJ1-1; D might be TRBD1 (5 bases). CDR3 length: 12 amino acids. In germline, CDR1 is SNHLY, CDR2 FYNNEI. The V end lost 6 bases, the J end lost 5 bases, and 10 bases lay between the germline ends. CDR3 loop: CASRQEATEAFF. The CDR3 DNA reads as TGTGCCAGCAGACAGGAGGCGACTGAAGCTTTCTTT.

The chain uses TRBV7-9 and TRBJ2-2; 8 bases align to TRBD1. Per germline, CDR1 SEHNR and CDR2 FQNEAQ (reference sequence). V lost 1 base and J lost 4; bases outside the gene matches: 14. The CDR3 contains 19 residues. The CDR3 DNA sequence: TGTGCCAGCAGCTTAGTTATTACGGACAGGGCTGTGGGCACCGGGGAGCTGTTTTTT. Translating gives CASSLVITDRAVGTGELFF.

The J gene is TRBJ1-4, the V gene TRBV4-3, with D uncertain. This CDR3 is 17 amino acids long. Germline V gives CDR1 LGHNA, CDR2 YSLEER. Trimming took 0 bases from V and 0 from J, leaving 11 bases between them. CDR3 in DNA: TGCGCCAGCAGCCAAGATCTTGTCACCACAACTAATGAAAAACTGTTTTTT. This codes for CASSQDLVTTTNEKLFF.

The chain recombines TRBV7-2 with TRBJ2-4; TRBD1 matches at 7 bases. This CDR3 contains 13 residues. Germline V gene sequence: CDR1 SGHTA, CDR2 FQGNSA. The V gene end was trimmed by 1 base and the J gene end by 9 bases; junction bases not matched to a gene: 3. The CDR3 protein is CASSLVGTAIQYF. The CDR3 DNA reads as TGTGCCAGCAGCTTAGTAGGGACAGCCATTCAGTACTTC.

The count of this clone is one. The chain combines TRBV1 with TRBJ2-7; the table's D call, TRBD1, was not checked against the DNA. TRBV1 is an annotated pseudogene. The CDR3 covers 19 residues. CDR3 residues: CTSSQDLRRDRVPPYEQYF. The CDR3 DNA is TGCACCAGCAGCCAAGACCTTCGCCGGGACAGGGTCCCTCCCTACGAGCAGTACTTC.

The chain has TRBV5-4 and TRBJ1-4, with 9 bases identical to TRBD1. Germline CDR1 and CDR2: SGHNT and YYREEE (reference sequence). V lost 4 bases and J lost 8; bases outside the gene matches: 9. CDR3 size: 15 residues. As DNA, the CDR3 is TGTGCCAGCAGCCGCGGGGACAGGGTAGAAGAAAAACTGTTTTTT. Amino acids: CASSRGDRVEEKLFF. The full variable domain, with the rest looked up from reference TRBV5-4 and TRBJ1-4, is ETGVTQSPTHLIKTRGQQVTLRCSSQSGHNTVSWYQQALGQGPQFIFQYYREEENGRGNFPPRFSGLQFPNYSSELNVNALELDDSALYLCASSRGDRVEEKLFFGSGTQLSVL.

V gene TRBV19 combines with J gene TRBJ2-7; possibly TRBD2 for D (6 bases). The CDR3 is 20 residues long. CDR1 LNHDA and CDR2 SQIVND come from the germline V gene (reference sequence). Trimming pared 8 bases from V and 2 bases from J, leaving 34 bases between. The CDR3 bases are TGTGCCAGTCCCTGGCTGGGGGGATGCCGGGACTCAGAAAAGACCTACGAGCAGTACTTC. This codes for CASPWLGGCRDSEKTYEQYF.

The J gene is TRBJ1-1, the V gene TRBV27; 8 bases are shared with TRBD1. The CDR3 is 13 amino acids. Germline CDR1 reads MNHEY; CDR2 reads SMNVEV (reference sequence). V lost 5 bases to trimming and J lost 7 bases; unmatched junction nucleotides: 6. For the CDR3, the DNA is TGTGCCAGCAGTCCCATCGGGACAGGTGAAGCTTTCTTT. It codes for CASSPIGTGEAFF.

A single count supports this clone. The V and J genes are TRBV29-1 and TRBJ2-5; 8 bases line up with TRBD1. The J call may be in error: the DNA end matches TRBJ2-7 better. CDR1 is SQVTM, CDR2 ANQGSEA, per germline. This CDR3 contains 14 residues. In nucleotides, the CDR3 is TGCAGCGTTCGCCGGGACAGGAGCTCCTACGAGCAGTACTTC. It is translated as CSVRRDRSSYEQYF.

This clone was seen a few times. CDR3 bases: TGCGCCAGCAGCTTGGGTCACAGGGACGTCAACACCGGGGAGCTGTTTTTT. It is translated as CASSLGHRDVNTGELFF. J is TRBJ2-2 and V is TRBV5-1; possibly TRBD1 for D (6 bases). V lost 0 bases and J 2 bases, leaving 14 bases between the germline ends. The CDR3 is 17 amino acids. The germline gives CDR1 SGHRS, CDR2 YFSETQ.

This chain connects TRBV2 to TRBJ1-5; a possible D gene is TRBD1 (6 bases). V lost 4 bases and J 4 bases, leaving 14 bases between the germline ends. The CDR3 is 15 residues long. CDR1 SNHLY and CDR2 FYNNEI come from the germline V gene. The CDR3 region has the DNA TGTGCCAGCAGTGTGGGCAGGGGAGGAAATCAGCCCCAGCATTTT. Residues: CASSVGRGGNQPQHF.

Written as DNA, the CDR3 is TGTGCCAGCAGTTGGACAGGCACCGGGGAGCTGTTTTTT. This encodes CASSWTGTGELFF. The chain combines TRBV25-1 with TRBJ2-2, with 7 bases aligning to TRBD1. V lost 5 bases and J lost 4; bases outside the gene matches: 1. There are 13 residues in the CDR3. The germline V gene encodes CDR1 MGHDK and CDR2 SYGVNS.

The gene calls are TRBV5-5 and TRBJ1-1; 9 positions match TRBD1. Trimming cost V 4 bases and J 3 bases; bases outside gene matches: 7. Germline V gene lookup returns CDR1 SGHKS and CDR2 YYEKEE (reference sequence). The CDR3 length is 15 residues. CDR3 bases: TGTGCCAGCAGCGCACAGGGGGCGCTGGACACTGAAGCTTTCTTT. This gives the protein CASSAQGALDTEAFF.

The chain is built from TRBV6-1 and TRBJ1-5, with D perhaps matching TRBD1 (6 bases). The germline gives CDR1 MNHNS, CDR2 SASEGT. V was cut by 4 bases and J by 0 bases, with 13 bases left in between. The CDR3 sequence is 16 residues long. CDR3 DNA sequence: TGTGCCAGCAGTGTGTCCTCAGGGGTTAGCAATCAGCCCCAGCATTTT. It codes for CASSVSSGVSNQPQHF.

The CDR3: CASSTPGTPMAGELFF. CDR3 nucleotides: TGTGCCAGCAGCACCCCCGGGACACCCATGGCCGGGGAGCTGTTTTTT. The chain links TRBV5-4 to TRBJ2-2; D possibly corresponds to TRBD1 (6 bases). Germline CDR1 SGHNT, CDR2 YYREEE (reference sequence). This CDR3 is 16 amino acids long. V lost 4 bases to trimming and J lost 6 bases, with 19 bases between them. Looking up the rest from reference TRBV5-4 and TRBJ2-2 gives the full variable domain: ETGVTQSPTHLIKTRGQQVTLRCSSQSGHNTVSWYQQALGQGPQFIFQYYREEENGRGNFPPRFSGLQFPNYSSELNVNALELDDSALYLCASSTPGTPMAGELFFGEGSRLTVL.